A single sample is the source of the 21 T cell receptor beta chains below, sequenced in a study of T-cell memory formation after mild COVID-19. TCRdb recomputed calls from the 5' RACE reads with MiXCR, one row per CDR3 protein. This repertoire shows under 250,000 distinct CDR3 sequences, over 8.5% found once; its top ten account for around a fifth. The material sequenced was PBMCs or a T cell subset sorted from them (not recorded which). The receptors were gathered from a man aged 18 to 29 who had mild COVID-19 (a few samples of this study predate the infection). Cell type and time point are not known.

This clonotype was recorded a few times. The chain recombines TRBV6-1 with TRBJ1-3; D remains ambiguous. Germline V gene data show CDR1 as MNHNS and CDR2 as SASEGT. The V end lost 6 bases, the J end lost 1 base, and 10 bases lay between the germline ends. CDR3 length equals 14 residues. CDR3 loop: CASRGGRSGNTIYF. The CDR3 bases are TGTGCCAGCAGAGGTGGACGGTCTGGAAACACCATATATTTT.

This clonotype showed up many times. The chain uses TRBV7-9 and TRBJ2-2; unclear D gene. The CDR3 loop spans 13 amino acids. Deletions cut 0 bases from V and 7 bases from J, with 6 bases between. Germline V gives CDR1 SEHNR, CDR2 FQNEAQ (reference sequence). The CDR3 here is CASSLAPVGELFF. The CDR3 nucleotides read TGTGCCAGCAGCTTAGCTCCGGTCGGGGAGCTGTTTTTT.

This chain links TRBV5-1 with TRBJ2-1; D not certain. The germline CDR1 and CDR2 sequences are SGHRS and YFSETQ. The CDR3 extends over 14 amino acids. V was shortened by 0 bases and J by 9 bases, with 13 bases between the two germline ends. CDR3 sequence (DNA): TGCGCCAGCAGCTTGGTGTTAGAAACGATTGAGCAGTTCTTC. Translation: CASSLVLETIEQFF.

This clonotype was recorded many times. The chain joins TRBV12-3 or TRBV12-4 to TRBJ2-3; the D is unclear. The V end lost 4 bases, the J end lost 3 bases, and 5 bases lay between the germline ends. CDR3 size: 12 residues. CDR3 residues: CASSSQTDTQYF. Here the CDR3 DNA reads TGTGCCAGCAGTTCTCAGACAGATACGCAGTATTTT.

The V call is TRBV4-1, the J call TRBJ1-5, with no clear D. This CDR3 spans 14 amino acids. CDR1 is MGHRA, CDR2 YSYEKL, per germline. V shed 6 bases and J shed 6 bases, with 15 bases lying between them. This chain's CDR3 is CASSDVQSGQPQHF. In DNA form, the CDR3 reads TGCGCCAGCAGTGATGTCCAGTCGGGTCAGCCCCAGCATTTT.

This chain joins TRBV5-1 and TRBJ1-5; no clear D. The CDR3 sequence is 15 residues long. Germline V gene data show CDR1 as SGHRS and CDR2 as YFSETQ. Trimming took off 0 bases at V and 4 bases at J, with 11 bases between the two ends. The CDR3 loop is CASSLGGGVNQPQHF. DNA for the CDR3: TGCGCCAGCAGCTTGGGGGGTGGCGTAAATCAGCCCCAGCATTTT. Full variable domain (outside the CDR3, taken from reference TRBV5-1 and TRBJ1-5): KAGVTQTPRYLIKTRGQQVTLSCSPISGHRSVSWYQQTPGQGLQFLFEYFSETQRNKGNFPGRFSGRQFSNSRSEMNVSTLELGDSALYLCASSLGGGVNQPQHFGDGTRLSIL.

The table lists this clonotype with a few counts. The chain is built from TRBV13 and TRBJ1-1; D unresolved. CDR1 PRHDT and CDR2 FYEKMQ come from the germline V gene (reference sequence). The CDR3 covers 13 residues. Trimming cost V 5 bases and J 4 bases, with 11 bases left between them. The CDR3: CASSNRGVTEAFF. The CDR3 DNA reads TGTGCCAGCAGCAACCGTGGGGTCACTGAAGCTTTCTTT.

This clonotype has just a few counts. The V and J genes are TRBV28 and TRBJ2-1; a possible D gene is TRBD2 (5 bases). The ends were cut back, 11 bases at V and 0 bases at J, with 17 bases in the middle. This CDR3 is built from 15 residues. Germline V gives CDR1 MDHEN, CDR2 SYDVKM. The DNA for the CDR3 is TGTGCCGGGAGCGAAAGCGGCAGCTCCTACAATGAGCAGTTCTTC. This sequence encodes CAGSESGSSYNEQFF.

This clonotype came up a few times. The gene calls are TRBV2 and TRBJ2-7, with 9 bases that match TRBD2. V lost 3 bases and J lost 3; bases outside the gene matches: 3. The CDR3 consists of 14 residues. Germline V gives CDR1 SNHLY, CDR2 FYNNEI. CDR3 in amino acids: CASSEAAGGYEQYV. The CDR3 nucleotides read TGTGCCAGCAGTGAGGCAGCGGGGGGCTACGAGCAGTACGTC.

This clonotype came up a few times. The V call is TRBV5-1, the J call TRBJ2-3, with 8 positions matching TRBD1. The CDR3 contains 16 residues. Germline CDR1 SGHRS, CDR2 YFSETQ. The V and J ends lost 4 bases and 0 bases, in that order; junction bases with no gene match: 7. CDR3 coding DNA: TGCGCCAGCAGCACGGACAGGGTGGGTAGCACAGATACGCAGTATTTT. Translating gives CASSTDRVGSTDTQYF.

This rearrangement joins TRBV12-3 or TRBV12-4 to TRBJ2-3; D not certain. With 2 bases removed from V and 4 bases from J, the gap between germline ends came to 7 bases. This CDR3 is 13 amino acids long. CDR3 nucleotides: TGTGCCAGCAGTTTATCACCCCCAGATACGCAGTATTTT. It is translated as CASSLSPPDTQYF.

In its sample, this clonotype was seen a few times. CDR3 bases: TGTGCCAGCAGTTTAAGGCTAGCGGGGGGTGGGGATACGCAGTATTTT. Residues: CASSLRLAGGGDTQYF. The chain uses TRBV12-3 or TRBV12-4 and TRBJ2-3, with 11 bases matching TRBD2. The CDR3 has 16 amino acids. V lost 2 bases and J lost 6; bases outside the gene matches: 7.

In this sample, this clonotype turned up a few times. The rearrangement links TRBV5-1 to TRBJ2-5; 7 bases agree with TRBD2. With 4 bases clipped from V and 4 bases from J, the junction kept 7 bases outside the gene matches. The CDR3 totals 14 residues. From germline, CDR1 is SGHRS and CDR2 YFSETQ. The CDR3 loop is CASSPGLVGETQYF. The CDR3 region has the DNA TGCGCCAGCAGCCCCGGACTAGTCGGAGAGACCCAGTACTTC.

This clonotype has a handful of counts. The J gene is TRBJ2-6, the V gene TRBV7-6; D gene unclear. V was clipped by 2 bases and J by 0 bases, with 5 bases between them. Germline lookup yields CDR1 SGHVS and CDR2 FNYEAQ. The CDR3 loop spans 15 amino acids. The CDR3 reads CASSLRPSGANVLTF. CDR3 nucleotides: TGTGCCAGCAGCTTAAGGCCCTCTGGGGCCAACGTCCTGACTTTC.

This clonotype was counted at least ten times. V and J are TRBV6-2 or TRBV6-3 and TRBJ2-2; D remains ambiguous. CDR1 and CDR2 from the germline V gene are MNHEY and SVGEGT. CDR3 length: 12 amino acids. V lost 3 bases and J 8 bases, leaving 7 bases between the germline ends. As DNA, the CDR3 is TGTGCCAGCAGTTATTTGGCGGGGGAGCTGTTTTTT. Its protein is CASSYLAGELFF.

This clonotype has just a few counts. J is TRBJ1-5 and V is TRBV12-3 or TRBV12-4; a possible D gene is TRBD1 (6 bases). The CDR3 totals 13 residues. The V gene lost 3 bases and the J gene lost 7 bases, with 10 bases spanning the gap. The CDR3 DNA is TGTGCCAGCAGTTTTACAGGGCACCAGCCCCAGCATTTT. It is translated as CASSFTGHQPQHF.

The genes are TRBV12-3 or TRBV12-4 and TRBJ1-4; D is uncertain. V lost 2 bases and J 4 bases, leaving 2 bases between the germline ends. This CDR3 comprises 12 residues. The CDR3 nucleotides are TGTGCCAGCAGTTTATTTAATGAAAAACTGTTTTTT. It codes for CASSLFNEKLFF.

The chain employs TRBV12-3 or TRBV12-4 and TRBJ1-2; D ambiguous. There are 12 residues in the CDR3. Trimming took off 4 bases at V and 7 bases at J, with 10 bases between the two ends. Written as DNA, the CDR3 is TGTGCCAGCAGTTCTGGACTGGCTGGCTACACCTTC. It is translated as CASSSGLAGYTF.

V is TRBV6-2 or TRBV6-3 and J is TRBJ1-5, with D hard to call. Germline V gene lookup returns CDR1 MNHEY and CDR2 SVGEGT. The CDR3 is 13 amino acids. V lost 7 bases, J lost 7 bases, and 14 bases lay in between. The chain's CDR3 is CASKGGVQQPQHF. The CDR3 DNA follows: TGTGCCAGCAAAGGCGGGGTCCAACAGCCCCAGCATTTT.

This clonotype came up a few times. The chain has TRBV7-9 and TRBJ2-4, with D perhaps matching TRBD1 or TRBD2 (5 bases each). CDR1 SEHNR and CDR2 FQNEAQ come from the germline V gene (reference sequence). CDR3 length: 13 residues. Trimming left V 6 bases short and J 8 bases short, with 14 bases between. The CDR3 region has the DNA TGTGCCAGCAGAGGGGCGGGTTTCGACATTCAGTACTTC. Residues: CASRGAGFDIQYF.

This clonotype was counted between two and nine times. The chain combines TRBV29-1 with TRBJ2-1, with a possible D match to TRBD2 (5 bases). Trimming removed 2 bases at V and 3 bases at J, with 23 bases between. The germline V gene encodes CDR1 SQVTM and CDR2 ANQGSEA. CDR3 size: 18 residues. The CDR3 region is CSVENKPGTPFYYNEQFF. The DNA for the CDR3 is TGCAGCGTTGAAAATAAGCCGGGAACTCCTTTTTACTACAATGAGCAGTTCTTC.